Following are 30 T cell receptor beta chains from one sample sequenced in a study of cytomegalovirus exposure and HLA in healthy donors. PCR used 60 Vbeta primers and 13 Jbeta primers. Only in-frame clones appear in the TCRdb table, and some are missing; sequencing was by immunoSEQ multiplex PCR. The data contain roughly 140,000 clones, around 82% of them seen just once; the ten biggest clones take up around 6.6%. The sequencing sample was made of PBMCs. The receptors were gathered from a woman between 45 and 60 years old in good health and CMV-seropositive.

The chain's CDR3 is CASSLVADYEQYF. For the CDR3, the DNA is TGTGCCAGCAGCTTAGTAGCAGACTACGAGCAGTACTTC. The V and J genes are TRBV7-2 and TRBJ2-7; D gene uncertain. The CDR3 is 13 amino acids. Trimming stripped 1 base from V and 3 bases from J, with 7 bases between. Per germline, CDR1 SGHTA and CDR2 FQGNSA. The full variable domain, its missing parts supplied by reference TRBV7-2 and TRBJ2-7, is GAGVSQSPSNKVTEKGKDVELRCDPISGHTALYWYRQSLGQGLEFLIYFQGNSAPDKSGLPSDRFSAERTGGSVSTLTIQRTQQEDSAVYLCASSLVADYEQYFGPGTRLTVT.

This chain joins TRBV18 and TRBJ2-3; D is undetermined. Germline lookup yields CDR1 KGHSH and CDR2 LQKENI. The CDR3 sequence is 13 residues long. Trimming removed 1 base from V and 5 bases from J, with 7 bases in between. CDR3 coding DNA: TGTGCCAGCTCACCACAGTATAGAGATACGCAGTATTTT. This codes for CASSPQYRDTQYF. The complete variable domain, with remaining parts taken from reference TRBV18 and TRBJ2-3, reads NAGVMQNPRHLVRRRGQEARLRCSPMKGHSHVYWYRQLPEEGLKFMVYLQKENIIDESGMPKERFSAEFPKEGPSILRIQQVVRGDSAAYFCASSPQYRDTQYFGPGTRLTVL.

This chain links TRBV27 with TRBJ2-7; D not certain. CDR3 size: 13 residues. Trimming removed 3 bases at V and 2 bases at J, with 8 bases between. Germline loops: CDR1 MNHEY, CDR2 SMNVEV (reference sequence). The CDR3 DNA is TGTGCCAGCAGTTTGGGCACCCCCTACGAGCAGTACTTC. The encoded protein is CASSLGTPYEQYF.

This clone appeared a single time. This chain links TRBV6-1 with TRBJ1-6; TRBD1 aligns across 10 bases. Germline V gene data show CDR1 as MNHNS and CDR2 as SASEGT. There are 14 residues in the CDR3. J gave up 10 bases and V 6 bases, and 6 bases lay outside the gene matches. The CDR3 sequence is CASRGQGLSSPLHF. In DNA form, the CDR3 reads TGTGCCAGCAGGGGACAGGGGTTGAGCTCACCCCTCCACTTT.

This chain joins TRBV18 and TRBJ2-2; D is perhaps TRBD2 (5 bases). The CDR3 is 15 amino acids. Trimming pared 3 bases from V and 6 bases from J, leaving 14 bases between. CDR1 and CDR2 (germline): KGHSH, LQKENI. The CDR3 bases are TGTGCCAGCTCACCGGACTTGATTGTTTCCGGGGAGCTGTTTTTT. It specifies CASSPDLIVSGELFF.

The gene calls are TRBV2 and TRBJ2-7, with a weak D call TRBD2 (6 bases). This CDR3 contains 13 residues. V gave up 6 bases and J gave up 1 base, with 10 bases separating them. From germline, CDR1 is SNHLY and CDR2 FYNNEI. CDR3 in amino acids: CASRKGLSYEQYF. For the CDR3, the DNA is TGTGCCAGCAGGAAGGGACTTTCCTACGAGCAGTACTTC.

The count of this clone is one. The chain couples TRBV27 to TRBJ1-6, with TRBD1 as a possible D gene (6 bases). The ends were cut back, 6 bases at V and 7 bases at J, with 16 bases in the middle. The CDR3 runs to 15 residues. Per germline, CDR1 MNHEY and CDR2 SMNVEV (reference sequence). This chain's CDR3 is CASSLQPDRNSPLHF. The CDR3, as DNA: TGTGCCAGCAGCCTACAACCGGACAGAAATTCACCCCTCCACTTT.

V gene TRBV6-5 combines with J gene TRBJ2-7, with 12 bases aligning to TRBD1. V shed 3 bases and J 6 bases; nucleotides not matched to a gene: 6. The CDR3 length is 15 residues. Per the germline V gene, CDR1 is MNHEY and CDR2 is SVGAGI. CDR3 residues: CASSYGGTGGFEQYF. In nucleotides, the CDR3 is TGTGCCAGCAGTTATGGGGGGACAGGGGGCTTCGAGCAGTACTTC.

The V and J genes are TRBV19 and TRBJ2-1, with D perhaps matching TRBD2 (7 bases). The V end lost 4 bases, the J end lost 6 bases, and 13 bases lay between the germline ends. Per germline, CDR1 LNHDA and CDR2 SQIVND (reference sequence). The length of the CDR3 is 14 residues. The chain's CDR3 is CASSTTGGFNEQFF. DNA for the CDR3: TGTGCCAGTAGTACTACGGGGGGCTTCAATGAGCAGTTCTTC.

The V and J genes are TRBV27 and TRBJ1-1; D is undetermined. The germline V gene encodes CDR1 MNHEY and CDR2 SMNVEV (reference sequence). The V end was cut by 5 bases, the J end by 1 base, with 11 bases between. The CDR3 consists of 14 residues. CDR3 sequence (DNA): TGTGCCAGCAGTCTTACCCCAGGGAACACTGAAGCTTTCTTT. Protein product: CASSLTPGNTEAFF.

The genes are TRBV6-6 and TRBJ1-2, with TRBD1 matching 7 bases. The CDR3 loop spans 13 amino acids. J was trimmed by 10 bases and V by 5 bases; bases with no gene match: 10. In germline, CDR1 is MNHNY, CDR2 SVGAGI (reference sequence). This CDR3 is CASSAGDSLLYTF. The CDR3 DNA reads as TGTGCCAGCAGTGCCGGGGACAGCCTGCTCTACACCTTC.

The chain couples TRBV19 to TRBJ1-1; D is possibly TRBD1 (5 bases). Germline loops: CDR1 LNHDA, CDR2 SQIVND (reference sequence). Trimming removed 4 bases from V and 0 bases from J, with 9 bases in between. The length of the CDR3 is 14 residues. CDR3 sequence (DNA): TGTGCCAGTAGTACGGCAGGGATGAACACTGAAGCTTTCTTT. Translation gives CASSTAGMNTEAFF.

The chain combines TRBV19 with TRBJ2-7; perhaps TRBD1 as D (5 bases). The CDR3 length is 13 residues. Trimming left V 5 bases short and J 2 bases short, with 10 bases between. Germline lookup yields CDR1 LNHDA and CDR2 SQIVND (reference sequence). Here the CDR3 DNA reads TGTGCCAGTAGTGGGGCAGGAGCCTACGAGCAGTACTTC. This gives the protein CASSGAGAYEQYF.

The CDR3 DNA sequence: TGTGCCAGTAGTCAATCTGGCGGGGCCACCTACGAGCAGTACTTC. Amino acids: CASSQSGGATYEQYF. The gene calls are TRBV19 and TRBJ2-7, with D perhaps matching TRBD2 (6 bases). This CDR3 has 15 amino acids. Germline values: CDR1 LNHDA, CDR2 SQIVND (reference sequence). The ends were cut back, 5 bases at V and 2 bases at J, with 16 bases in the middle. Based on the CDR3 plus reference TRBV19 and TRBJ2-7, the full variable domain is DGGITQSPKYLFRKEGQNVTLSCEQNLNHDAMYWYRQDPGQGLRLIYYSQIVNDFQKGDIAEGYSVSREKKESFPLTVTSAQKNPTAFYLCASSQSGGATYEQYFGPGTRLTVT.

The chain joins TRBV19 to TRBJ1-1; possible D gene TRBD1, 5 bases. The germline V gene encodes CDR1 LNHDA and CDR2 SQIVND (reference sequence). This CDR3 has 17 residues. V was clipped by 3 bases and J by 0 bases, with 17 bases between them. The CDR3 here is CASSIFGGEFMNTEAFF. The CDR3 DNA reads as TGTGCCAGTAGTATTTTTGGAGGGGAATTCATGAACACTGAAGCTTTCTTT.

This clone is a singleton in its sample. The gene calls are TRBV7-9 and TRBJ2-7; TRBD2 matches 10 bases. The J segment lost 5 bases and the V segment lost 3 bases, leaving 4 bases of the junction unmatched. The V gene's germline CDR1 is SEHNR and CDR2 FQNEAQ (reference sequence). The CDR3 has 14 amino acids. The CDR3 is CASSFSGGRDEQYF. The DNA for the CDR3 is TGTGCCAGCAGCTTTAGCGGGGGGCGGGACGAGCAGTACTTC.

The genes are TRBV29-1 and TRBJ2-5; D might be TRBD2 (5 bases). V was shortened by 2 bases and J by 3 bases, with 13 bases between the two germline ends. CDR1 is SQVTM, CDR2 ANQGSEA, per germline. This CDR3 region has 14 residues. The CDR3 nucleotides read TGCAGCGTTGAACAGGCGGGCAGCAAAGAGACCCAGTACTTC. As protein: CSVEQAGSKETQYF.

The V gene is TRBV29-1, the J gene TRBJ1-2; possibly TRBD1 for D (6 bases). The germline V and J ends were trimmed by 7 bases and 2 bases, with 17 bases remaining between them. The CDR3 runs 14 residues. The germline gives CDR1 SQVTM, CDR2 ANQGSEA. CDR3 nucleotides: TGCAGCGGTACAGGGTATAAGACGAACTATGGCTACACCTTC. It is translated as CSGTGYKTNYGYTF.

The J gene is TRBJ2-1, the V gene TRBV19, with D maybe TRBD1 (6 bases). This CDR3 has 17 amino acids. Germline-derived CDR1 and CDR2 are LNHDA and SQIVND (reference sequence). Trimming removed 10 bases from V and 0 bases from J, with 22 bases in between. The DNA of the CDR3 is TGTGCCACCCAATCCAGACAGGTCCCGAGCTCCTACAATGAGCAGTTCTTC. Amino acids: CATQSRQVPSSYNEQFF.

J is TRBJ2-7 and V is TRBV7-2, with 8 bases fitting TRBD2. The CDR3 spans 16 residues. Germline values: CDR1 SGHTA, CDR2 FQGNSA. Trimming took 0 bases from V and 0 from J; bases not matched to a gene: 4. CDR3 residues: CASSLAAGTSSYEQYF. In DNA form, the CDR3 reads TGTGCCAGCAGCTTAGCGGCGGGGACTAGCTCCTACGAGCAGTACTTC.

This clone was seen a handful of times. The rearrangement links TRBV2 to TRBJ1-2, with D hard to call. The germline V and J ends were trimmed by 7 bases and 4 bases, with 13 bases remaining between them. This CDR3 spans 13 amino acids. Germline values: CDR1 SNHLY, CDR2 FYNNEI. Here the CDR3 reads CASKSSSLYGYTF. The DNA of the CDR3 is TGTGCCAGCAAGAGCTCCTCCCTCTATGGCTACACCTTC.

Points on this clone: Different DNA sequences within this sample yield the same CDR3. The V gene is TRBV5-1, the J gene TRBJ2-4, with TRBD2 as a possible D gene (6 bases). Trimming removed 5 bases at V and 6 bases at J, with 12 bases between. Germline CDR1 and CDR2: SGHRS and YFSETQ. This CDR3 region has 13 residues. The CDR3 region has the DNA TGCGCCAGCAGTCCAGGTAGCGGAAACATTCAGTACTTC. It encodes CASSPGSGNIQYF.

In its sample, this clone was seen once. The chain combines TRBV2 with TRBJ1-5, with TRBD1 matching 7 bases. Trimming took 6 bases from V and 1 from J; bases not matched to a gene: 12. Germline V gives CDR1 SNHLY, CDR2 FYNNEI. The CDR3 totals 17 residues. The CDR3 sequence: CASRSRLRQGSNQPQHF. CDR3 DNA sequence: TGTGCCAGCAGGAGTAGACTTAGACAGGGCAGCAATCAGCCCCAGCATTTT.

The rearrangement links TRBV5-1 to TRBJ2-7; TRBD1 matches at 7 bases. Germline CDR1 is SGHRS and CDR2 is YFSETQ. The CDR3 length is 13 residues. The J segment lost 5 bases and the V segment lost 7 bases, leaving 9 bases of the junction unmatched. Written as DNA, the CDR3 is TGCGCCAGCTCGGGACAGCCCTTCGACGAGCAGTACTTC. Translated, it gives CASSGQPFDEQYF.

The chain carries TRBV18 and TRBJ2-7, with a weak D call TRBD1 (6 bases). The germline CDR1 and CDR2 sequences are KGHSH and LQKENI. The length of the CDR3 is 13 residues. V lost 3 bases to trimming and J lost 3 bases, with 9 bases between them. The DNA for the CDR3 is TGTGCCAGCTCACCCAGGGGAAGCTACGAGCAGTACTTC. Its protein is CASSPRGSYEQYF.

The rearrangement links TRBV14 to TRBJ2-7; 10 positions match TRBD1. V shed 2 bases and J 4 bases; nucleotides not matched to a gene: 5. There are 15 residues in the CDR3. The germline gives CDR1 SGHDN, CDR2 FVKESK. The CDR3 region is CASSQPGQGSYEQYF. CDR3 nucleotide sequence: TGTGCCAGCAGCCAACCGGGACAGGGGTCGTACGAGCAGTACTTC.

This clone appeared a few times. The chain links TRBV10-3 to TRBJ1-2; maybe TRBD1 (5 bases). The CDR3 loop spans 12 amino acids. Trimming pared 11 bases from V and 2 bases from J, leaving 12 bases between. Germline V gene sequence: CDR1 ENHRY, CDR2 SYGVKD. The chain's CDR3 is CAVTPGNYGYTF. CDR3 in DNA: TGTGCCGTCACCCCAGGGAACTATGGCTACACCTTC.

The chain combines TRBV12-5 with TRBJ1-1, with D perhaps TRBD1 (6 bases). Trimming took 4 bases from V and 2 from J, leaving 14 bases between them. The V gene's germline CDR1 is LGHNT and CDR2 FRNRAP. The CDR3 covers 15 residues. The CDR3 nucleotides are TGTGCTAGTGGTTCAACCACAGGGAGCAACACTGAAGCTTTCTTT. This translates into CASGSTTGSNTEAFF.

The rearrangement links TRBV19 to TRBJ1-2; D might be TRBD1 (5 bases). Trimming took off 3 bases at V and 4 bases at J, with 24 bases between the two ends. Germline V gives CDR1 LNHDA, CDR2 SQIVND (reference sequence). This CDR3 is built from 18 residues. The CDR3 region has the DNA TGTGCCAGTAGTATTCCGGTTTTCAGGGATAATGGGTGCTATGGCTACACCTTC. It translates to CASSIPVFRDNGCYGYTF.

The V gene is TRBV6-5, the J gene TRBJ2-7; TRBD2 matches 10 bases. The germline V gene has CDR1 MNHEY and CDR2 SVGAGI. The trim removed 0 bases at V and 3 bases at J, leaving 5 bases unmatched. There are 16 residues in the CDR3. The DNA for the CDR3 is TGTGCCAGCAGTTACTCGGCTAGCGGGGGCCTCTACGAGCAGTACTTC. Amino acids: CASSYSASGGLYEQYF.